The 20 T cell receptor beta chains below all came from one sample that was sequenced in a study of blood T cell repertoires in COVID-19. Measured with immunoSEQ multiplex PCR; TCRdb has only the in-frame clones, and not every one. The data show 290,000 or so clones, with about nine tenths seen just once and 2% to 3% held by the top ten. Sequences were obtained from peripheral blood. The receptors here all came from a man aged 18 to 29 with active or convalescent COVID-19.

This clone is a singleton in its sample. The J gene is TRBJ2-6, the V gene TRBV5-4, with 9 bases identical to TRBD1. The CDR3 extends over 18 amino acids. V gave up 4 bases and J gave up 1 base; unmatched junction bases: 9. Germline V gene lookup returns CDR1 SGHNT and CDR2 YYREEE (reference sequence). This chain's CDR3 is CASSTGQGIWSGANVLTF. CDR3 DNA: TGTGCCAGCAGCACCGGACAGGGGATCTGGTCTGGGGCCAACGTCCTGACTTTC.

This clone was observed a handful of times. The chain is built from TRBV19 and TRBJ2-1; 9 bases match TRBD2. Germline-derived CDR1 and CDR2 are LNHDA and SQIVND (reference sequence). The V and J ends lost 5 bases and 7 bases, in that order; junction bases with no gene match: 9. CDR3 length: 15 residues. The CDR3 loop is CASSSEGLARNEQFF. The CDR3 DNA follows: TGTGCCAGTAGTTCAGAGGGACTAGCTCGTAATGAGCAGTTCTTC.

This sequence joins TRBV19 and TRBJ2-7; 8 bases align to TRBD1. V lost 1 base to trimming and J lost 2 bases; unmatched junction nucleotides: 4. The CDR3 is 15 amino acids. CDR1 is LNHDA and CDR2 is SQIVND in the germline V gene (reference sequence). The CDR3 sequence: CASSIGGTGPYEQYF. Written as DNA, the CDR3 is TGTGCCAGTAGTATAGGGGGGACAGGACCCTACGAGCAGTACTTC.

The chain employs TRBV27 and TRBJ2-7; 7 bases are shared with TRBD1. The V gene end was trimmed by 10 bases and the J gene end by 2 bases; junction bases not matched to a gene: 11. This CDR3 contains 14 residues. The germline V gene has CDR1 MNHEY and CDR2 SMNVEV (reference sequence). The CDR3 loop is CATALDRSTYEQYF. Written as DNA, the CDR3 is TGTGCCACCGCGTTGGACAGGTCTACCTACGAGCAGTACTTC.

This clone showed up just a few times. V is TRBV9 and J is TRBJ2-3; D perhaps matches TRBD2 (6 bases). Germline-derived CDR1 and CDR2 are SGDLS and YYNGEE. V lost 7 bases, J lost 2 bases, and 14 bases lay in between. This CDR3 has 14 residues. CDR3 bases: TGTGCCAGCGGCGGCGGGGCAAACACAGATACGCAGTATTTT. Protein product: CASGGGANTDTQYF.

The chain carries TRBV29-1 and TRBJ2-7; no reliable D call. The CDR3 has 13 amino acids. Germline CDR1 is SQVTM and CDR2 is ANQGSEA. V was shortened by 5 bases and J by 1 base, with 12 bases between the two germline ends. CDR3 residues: CSVKRRGSYEQYF. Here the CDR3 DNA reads TGCAGCGTTAAGAGGCGTGGTTCCTACGAGCAGTACTTC.

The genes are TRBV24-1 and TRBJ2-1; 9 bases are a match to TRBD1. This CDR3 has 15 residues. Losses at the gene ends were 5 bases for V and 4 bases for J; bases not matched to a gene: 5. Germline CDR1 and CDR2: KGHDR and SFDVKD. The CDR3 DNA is TGTGCCACCAGTGGCGGGACAGGGTTATACAATGAGCAGTTCTTC. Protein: CATSGGTGLYNEQFF.

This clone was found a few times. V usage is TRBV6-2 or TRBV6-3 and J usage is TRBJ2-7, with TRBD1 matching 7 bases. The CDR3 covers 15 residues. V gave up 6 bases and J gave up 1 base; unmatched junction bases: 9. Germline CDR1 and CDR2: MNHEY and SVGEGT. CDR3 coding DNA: TGTGCCAGCAGCGCAGGGGGAATAGTATCCTACGAGCAGTACTTC. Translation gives CASSAGGIVSYEQYF.

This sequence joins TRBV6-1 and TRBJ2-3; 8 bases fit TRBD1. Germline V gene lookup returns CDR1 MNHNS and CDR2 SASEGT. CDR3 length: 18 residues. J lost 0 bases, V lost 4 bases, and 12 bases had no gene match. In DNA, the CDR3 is TGTGCCAGCAGTGCACGCAGGGGGACAGGAATTAGCACAGATACGCAGTATTTT. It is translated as CASSARRGTGISTDTQYF.

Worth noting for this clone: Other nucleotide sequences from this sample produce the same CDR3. For the CDR3, the DNA is TGTGCCAGCAGCTTCGGACAGGGTCTCAATGAGCAGTTCTTC. This gives the protein CASSFGQGLNEQFF. V and J are TRBV7-9 and TRBJ2-1; TRBD1 matches at 8 bases. Germline V gene lookup returns CDR1 SEHNR and CDR2 FQNEAQ (reference sequence). After removal of 3 bases from V and 6 bases from J, the junction contained 4 bases not matched to a gene. The CDR3 spans 14 residues.

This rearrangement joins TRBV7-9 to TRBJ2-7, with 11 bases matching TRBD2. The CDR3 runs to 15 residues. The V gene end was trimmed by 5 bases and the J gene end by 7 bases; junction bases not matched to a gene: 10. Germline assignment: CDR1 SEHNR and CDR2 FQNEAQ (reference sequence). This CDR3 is CASSLGTSGAGEQYF. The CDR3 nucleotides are TGTGCCAGCAGCCTAGGGACTAGCGGAGCGGGGGAGCAGTACTTC.

The CDR3 region is CASTSSSYNSPLHF. CDR3 in DNA: TGTGCCAGCACAAGTAGCTCCTATAATTCACCCCTCCACTTT. V usage is TRBV27 and J usage is TRBJ1-6; D unclear. CDR3 size: 14 residues. V lost 7 bases, J lost 0 bases, and 7 bases lay in between. The germline V gene encodes CDR1 MNHEY and CDR2 SMNVEV (reference sequence).

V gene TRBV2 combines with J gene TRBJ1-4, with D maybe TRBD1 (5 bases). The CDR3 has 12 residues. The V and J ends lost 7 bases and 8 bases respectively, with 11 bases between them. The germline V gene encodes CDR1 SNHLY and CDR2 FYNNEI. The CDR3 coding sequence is TGTGCCAGCACCGCTCAGGGAGAAAAACTGTTTTTT. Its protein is CASTAQGEKLFF.

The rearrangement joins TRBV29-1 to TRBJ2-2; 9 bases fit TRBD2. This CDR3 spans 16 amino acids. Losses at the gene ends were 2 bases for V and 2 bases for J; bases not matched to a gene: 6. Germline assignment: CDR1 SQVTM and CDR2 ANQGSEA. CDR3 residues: CSVEIIGTSNTGELFF. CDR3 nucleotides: TGCAGCGTTGAAATAATTGGGACTAGCAACACCGGGGAGCTGTTTTTT.

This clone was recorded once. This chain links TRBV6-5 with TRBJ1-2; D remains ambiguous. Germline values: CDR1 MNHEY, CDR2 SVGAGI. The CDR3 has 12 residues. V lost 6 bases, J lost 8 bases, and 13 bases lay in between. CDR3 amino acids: CASRTQSEGYTF. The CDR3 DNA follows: TGTGCCAGCAGGACACAAAGTGAGGGCTACACCTTC.

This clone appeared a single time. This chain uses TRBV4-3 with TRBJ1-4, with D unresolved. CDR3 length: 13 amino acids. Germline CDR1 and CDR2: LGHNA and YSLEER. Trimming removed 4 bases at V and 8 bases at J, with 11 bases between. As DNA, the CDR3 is TGCGCCAGCAGCCGGGCTTACGTAGAAAAACTGTTTTTT. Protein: CASSRAYVEKLFF.

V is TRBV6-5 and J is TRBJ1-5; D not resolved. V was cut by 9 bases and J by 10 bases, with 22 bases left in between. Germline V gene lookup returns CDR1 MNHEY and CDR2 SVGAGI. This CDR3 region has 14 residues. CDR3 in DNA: TGTGCCAGTAGACTACACCAGACCCAAGTCCCCCAGCATTTT. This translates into CASRLHQTQVPQHF.

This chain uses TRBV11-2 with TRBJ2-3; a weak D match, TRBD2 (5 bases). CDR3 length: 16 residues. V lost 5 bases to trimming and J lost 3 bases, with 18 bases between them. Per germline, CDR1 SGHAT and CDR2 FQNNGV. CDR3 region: CASSNTRDVLTDTQYF. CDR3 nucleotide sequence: TGTGCCAGCAGCAATACACGGGATGTCCTTACAGATACGCAGTATTTT.

The CDR3 bases are TGTGCCAGCACAAACAGGGTAACGGAGACCCAGTACTTC. It translates to CASTNRVTETQYF. V gene TRBV28 combines with J gene TRBJ2-5; D is perhaps TRBD1 (6 bases). V lost 7 bases and J 5 bases, leaving 14 bases between the germline ends. The CDR3 is 13 residues long. CDR1 is MDHEN, CDR2 SYDVKM, per germline.

CDR3: CASRGGPNEKLFF. The CDR3 region has the DNA TGTGCCAGCAGAGGAGGCCCGAATGAAAAACTGTTTTTT. The V call is TRBV5-6, the J call TRBJ1-4; no definite D call. This CDR3 is 13 amino acids long. V was pared by 5 bases and J by 5 bases, with 10 bases between. CDR1 and CDR2 from the germline V gene are SGHDT and YYEEEE. Full variable domain (outside the CDR3, taken from reference TRBV5-6 and TRBJ1-4): DAGVTQSPTHLIKTRGQQVTLRCSPKSGHDTVSWYQQALGQGPQFIFQYYEEEERQRGNFPDRFSGHQFPNYSSELNVNALLLGDSALYLCASRGGPNEKLFFGSGTQLSVL.